The 25 T cell receptor beta chains presented below share a single source sample, sequenced in a study of vaccination and CD4 T cells after COVID-19. Their cognate antigens are unknown. Treatment described: approximately nine-day PBMC culture with coronavirus spike peptide pools or control peptides (ViraFEST assay). Sequencing of cultured CD4+ T cell DNA used the Oncomine TCR Beta short-read assay. TCRdb reanalysed the PCR reads using MiXCR and keeps one entry per CDR3 protein. The profile shows around 20,000 distinct CDR3 sequences, about 42% of them singletons. The sample consisted of CD4+ T cells from blood, cultured in vitro, taken before SARS-CoV-2 vaccination. All receptors come from a human donor who received a COVID-19 vaccine.

In this sample, this clonotype turned up a few times. V gene TRBV4-2 combines with J gene TRBJ2-2; the D gene could be TRBD1 or TRBD2 (6 bases each). V dropped 1 base and J dropped 5 bases, with 17 bases sitting between them. Germline V gene data show CDR1 as LGHNA and CDR2 as YNFKEQ. The CDR3 is made up of 17 amino acids. The DNA for the CDR3 is TGTGCCAGCAGCCAAGGGGGTATAGGGGGGAGTACCGGGGAGCTGTTTTTT. Its translation: CASSQGGIGGSTGELFF.

The rearrangement joins TRBV30 to TRBJ1-6; D gene uncertain. Germline V gene sequence: CDR1 GTSNPN, CDR2 SVGIG (reference sequence). CDR3 length: 14 amino acids. Between the trimmed V and J ends, which lost 4 bases and 0 bases, there was a span of 7 bases. Written as DNA, the CDR3 is TGTGCCTGGACTAGGAGCTCCTATAATTCACCCCTCCACTTT. Translating it yields CAWTRSSYNSPLHF.

V gene TRBV5-1 combines with J gene TRBJ2-7, with 9 bases that match TRBD1. After removal of 4 bases from V and 5 bases from J, the junction contained 10 bases not matched to a gene. Germline V gene sequence: CDR1 SGHRS, CDR2 YFSETQ. CDR3 length: 15 amino acids. Written as DNA, the CDR3 is TGCGCCAGCAGCGCACCCGGGACAGGGATCAACGAGCAGTACTTC. Encoded protein: CASSAPGTGINEQYF.

V gene TRBV6-1 combines with J gene TRBJ2-4, with 9 bases aligning to TRBD1. The germline CDR1 and CDR2 sequences are MNHNS and SASEGT. V lost 8 bases, J lost 7 bases, and 9 bases stayed unmatched. The CDR3 covers 14 residues. CDR3 nucleotides: TGTGCCAGCTCCGTTGGGGACAGGGTGAACATTCAGTACTTC. Protein: CASSVGDRVNIQYF.

The V gene is TRBV11-2, the J gene TRBJ2-1; 13 bases agree with TRBD2. V shed 2 bases and J 6 bases; nucleotides not matched to a gene: 1. The CDR3 sequence is 15 residues long. Germline V gene lookup returns CDR1 SGHAT and CDR2 FQNNGV. CDR3 nucleotides: TGTGCCAGCAGCTTAAGGACTAGCGGGGGCAATGAGCAGTTCTTC. It codes for CASSLRTSGGNEQFF.

CDR3 in DNA: TGTGCCAGCAGCCCGGGACAGGGCCTACAGCCCCAGCATTTT. Translating gives CASSPGQGLQPQHF. This chain connects TRBV7-2 to TRBJ1-5; the match to TRBD1 covers 9 bases. CDR3 length: 14 amino acids. Losses at the gene ends were 5 bases for V and 7 bases for J; bases not matched to a gene: 6. The V gene's germline CDR1 is SGHTA and CDR2 FQGNSA.

The chain has TRBV11-3 and TRBJ1-2, with TRBD1 matching over 8 bases. Germline CDR1 reads SGHNT; CDR2 reads YENEEA. This CDR3 comprises 17 residues. V dropped 3 bases and J dropped 0; count of bases not matched to a gene: 9. CDR3 region: CASSFPFRTGTNYGYTF. In DNA form, the CDR3 reads TGTGCCAGCAGCTTTCCTTTTAGGACAGGGACTAACTATGGCTACACCTTC.

This CDR3 is CSARGAGPGGYEQYF. The CDR3 DNA is TGCAGTGCTAGAGGGGCTGGGCCCGGAGGCTACGAGCAGTACTTC. J is TRBJ2-7 and V is TRBV20-1; the D gene is possibly TRBD2 (5 bases). Germline CDR1 and CDR2: DFQATT and SNEGSKA (reference sequence). V gave up 1 base and J gave up 3 bases, with 16 bases separating them. The CDR3 has 15 residues.

V gene TRBV12-3 or TRBV12-4 combines with J gene TRBJ2-5; 7 bases agree with TRBD1. The CDR3 totals 12 residues. V dropped 7 bases and J dropped 3; count of bases not matched to a gene: 2. CDR3 residues: CASTDREETQYF. The CDR3 DNA follows: TGTGCCAGCACCGACAGGGAAGAGACCCAGTACTTC.

V is TRBV19 and J is TRBJ2-1, with TRBD1 matching 7 bases. Unmatched junction bases numbered 8, after V lost 3 bases and J lost 6 bases. Germline values: CDR1 LNHDA, CDR2 SQIVND (reference sequence). The length of the CDR3 is 15 residues. CDR3 bases: TGTGCCAGTAGTATGGGCCAGGGGGTGGCCAATGAGCAGTTCTTC. Residues: CASSMGQGVANEQFF.

This clonotype came up once. J is TRBJ1-2 and V is TRBV9; a weak D match, TRBD1 (5 bases). Trimming pared 4 bases from V and 1 base from J, leaving 11 bases between. The CDR3 contains 14 residues. Germline assignment: CDR1 SGDLS and CDR2 YYNGEE. CDR3 nucleotide sequence: TGTGCCAGCAGCCCTGGACACCTTAACTATGGCTACACCTTC. The encoded protein is CASSPGHLNYGYTF.

This clonotype has only a few counts. The rearrangement joins TRBV6-8 to TRBJ1-6, with D uncertain. Germline V gene data show CDR1 as MNHGY and CDR2 as SAAAGT. The CDR3 has 13 amino acids. V was cut by 0 bases and J by 4 bases, with 1 base left in between. The CDR3 region is CASSYSYNSPLHF. Here the CDR3 DNA reads TGTGCCAGCAGTTACTCGTATAATTCACCCCTCCACTTT.

This clonotype came up a few times. This rearrangement joins TRBV7-2 to TRBJ2-5, with TRBD2 matching 14 bases. Germline V gives CDR1 SGHTA, CDR2 FQGNSA. The ends lost 5 bases at V and 6 bases at J; junction bases unmatched: 5. The CDR3 length is 15 residues. The DNA for the CDR3 is TGTGCCAGCAGCCGACTAGCGGGGGGGCAGCAGACCCAGTACTTC. Encoded protein: CASSRLAGGQQTQYF.

V is TRBV6-1 and J is TRBJ1-4; no reliable D call. This CDR3 region has 11 residues. CDR1 is MNHNS and CDR2 is SASEGT in the germline V gene. V dropped 3 bases and J dropped 8 bases, with 4 bases sitting between them. Here the CDR3 reads CASSETEKLFF. CDR3 bases: TGTGCCAGCAGTGAGACAGAAAAACTGTTTTTT.

J is TRBJ1-4 and V is TRBV6-1; D not resolved. The V gene's germline CDR1 is MNHNS and CDR2 SASEGT. V shed 3 bases and J shed 3 bases, with 14 bases lying between them. CDR3 length equals 16 residues. CDR3 sequence reads: CASSETGRPANEKLFF. In DNA, the CDR3 is TGTGCCAGCAGTGAGACTGGACGGCCCGCTAATGAAAAACTGTTTTTT.

The chain uses TRBV2 and TRBJ2-1; 12 positions agree with TRBD2. V trimming: 6 bases; J trimming: 7 bases; junction bases outside the gene matches: 16. The V gene's germline CDR1 is SNHLY and CDR2 FYNNEI. This CDR3 comprises 18 residues. Written as DNA, the CDR3 is TGTGCCAGCAGCACACACCTCGCAACTAGCGGGGGGTTGAATGAGCAGTTCTTC. Translating it yields CASSTHLATSGGLNEQFF.

The chain joins TRBV7-6 to TRBJ2-6; D unresolved. V shed 0 bases and J shed 3 bases, with 0 bases lying between them. CDR1 and CDR2 (germline): SGHVS, FNYEAQ. The CDR3 is 13 residues long. CDR3 DNA: TGTGCCAGCAGCTTAGCTGGGGCCAACGTCCTGACTTTC. The encoded protein is CASSLAGANVLTF.

By share of the sample, this clonotype is medium-sized. The chain is built from TRBV7-2 and TRBJ2-3, with a weak D call TRBD2 (7 bases). The V end was cut by 1 base, the J end by 5 bases, with 13 bases between. Germline lookup yields CDR1 SGHTA and CDR2 FQGNSA. This CDR3 region has 15 residues. CDR3 in amino acids: CASSLDGGRGDTQYF. The CDR3 DNA follows: TGTGCCAGCAGCTTAGACGGGGGGCGAGGAGATACGCAGTATTTT.

The chain employs TRBV20-1 and TRBJ2-7, with D tentatively TRBD2 (6 bases). V was pared by 6 bases and J by 0 bases, with 15 bases between. The CDR3 consists of 14 residues. Germline CDR1 and CDR2: DFQATT and SNEGSKA (reference sequence). Here the CDR3 DNA reads TGCAGTGCAGGAGGGCAGGGCTACTCCTACGAGCAGTACTTC. It encodes CSAGGQGYSYEQYF.

This clonotype is classed as large. The V and J genes are TRBV7-2 and TRBJ1-2; tentatively, D is TRBD1 (6 bases). V lost 5 bases to trimming and J lost 4 bases, with 17 bases between them. The germline CDR1 and CDR2 sequences are SGHTA and FQGNSA. The CDR3 runs 15 residues. CDR3 sequence reads: CASSPGAGAGYGYTF. In DNA, the CDR3 is TGTGCCAGCAGCCCTGGGGCAGGGGCAGGCTATGGCTACACCTTC.

The rearrangement joins TRBV20-1 to TRBJ1-6; D is possibly TRBD1 (5 bases). Germline V CDR1 and CDR2: DFQATT, SNEGSKA (reference sequence). V was clipped by 4 bases and J by 8 bases, with 12 bases between them. The CDR3 loop spans 13 amino acids. For the CDR3, the DNA is TGCAGTGCTAAAAACAAGGGGCATTCACCCCTCCACTTT. Residues: CSAKNKGHSPLHF.

This clonotype was seen more than once but under ten times. The chain uses TRBV6-1 and TRBJ2-5, with a possible D match to TRBD2 (6 bases). This CDR3 is 15 amino acids long. The V end lost 2 bases, the J end lost 1 base, and 11 bases lay between the germline ends. The germline V gene encodes CDR1 MNHNS and CDR2 SASEGT. The CDR3 region has the DNA TGTGCCAGCAGTGAATCATGGGGGGTCCAAGAGACCCAGTACTTC. Translated: CASSESWGVQETQYF.

The CDR3 protein is CASSELLRGQPQHF. DNA for the CDR3: TGTGCCAGCAGTGAGCTTCTTCGGGGTCAGCCCCAGCATTTT. This rearrangement joins TRBV6-1 to TRBJ1-5; D not certain. CDR1 is MNHNS, CDR2 SASEGT, per germline. The V end lost 3 bases, the J end lost 6 bases, and 12 bases lay between the germline ends. This CDR3 has 14 amino acids.

CDR3 nucleotide sequence: TGTGCCAGCAGTTTGACCCCGTGGGACAGGGCCCACGAGCAGTACTTC. As protein: CASSLTPWDRAHEQYF. The chain uses TRBV27 and TRBJ2-7, with 9 bases fitting TRBD1. Germline assignment: CDR1 MNHEY and CDR2 SMNVEV (reference sequence). V lost 3 bases, J lost 5 bases, and 11 bases stayed unmatched. CDR3 length: 16 amino acids.

The chain couples TRBV24-1 to TRBJ1-4; 8 nucleotides match TRBD1. Germline trimming cut 4 bases from V and 7 bases from J; bases unmatched to any gene: 7. This CDR3 is built from 15 residues. The germline V gene has CDR1 KGHDR and CDR2 SFDVKD. CDR3 sequence reads: CATSDPQGGSEKLFF. The CDR3 DNA reads TGTGCCACCAGTGACCCACAGGGGGGAAGTGAAAAACTGTTTTTT.